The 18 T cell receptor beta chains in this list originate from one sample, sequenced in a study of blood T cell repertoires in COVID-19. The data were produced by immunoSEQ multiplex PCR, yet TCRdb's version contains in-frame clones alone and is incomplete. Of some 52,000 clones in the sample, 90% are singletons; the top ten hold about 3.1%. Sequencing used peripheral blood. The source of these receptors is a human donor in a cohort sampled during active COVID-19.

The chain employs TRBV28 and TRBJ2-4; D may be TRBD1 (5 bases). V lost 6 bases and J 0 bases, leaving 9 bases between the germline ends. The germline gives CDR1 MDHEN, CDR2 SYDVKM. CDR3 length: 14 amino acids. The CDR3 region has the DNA TGTGCCAGCAGAACAGGTCAAGCCAAAAACATTCAGTACTTC. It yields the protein CASRTGQAKNIQYF.

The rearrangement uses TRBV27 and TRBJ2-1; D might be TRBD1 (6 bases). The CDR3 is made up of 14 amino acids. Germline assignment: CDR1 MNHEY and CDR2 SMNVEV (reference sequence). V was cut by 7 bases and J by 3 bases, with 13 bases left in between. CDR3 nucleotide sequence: TGTGCCAGCACCAGGACAGAGGGCTACAATGAGCAGTTCTTC. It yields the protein CASTRTEGYNEQFF.

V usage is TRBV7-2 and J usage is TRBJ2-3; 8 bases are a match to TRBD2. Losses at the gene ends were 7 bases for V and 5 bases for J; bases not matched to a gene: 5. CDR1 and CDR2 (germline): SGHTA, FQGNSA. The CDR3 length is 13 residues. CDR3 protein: CASTSGWEDTQYF. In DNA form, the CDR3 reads TGTGCCAGCACTAGCGGGTGGGAAGATACGCAGTATTTT.

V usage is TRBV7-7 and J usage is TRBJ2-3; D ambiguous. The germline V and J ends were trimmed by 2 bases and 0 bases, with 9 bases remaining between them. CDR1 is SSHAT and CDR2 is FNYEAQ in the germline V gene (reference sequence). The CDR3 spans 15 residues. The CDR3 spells CASSLLSGSTDTQYF. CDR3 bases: TGTGCCAGCAGCTTATTGTCCGGGAGCACAGATACGCAGTATTTT.

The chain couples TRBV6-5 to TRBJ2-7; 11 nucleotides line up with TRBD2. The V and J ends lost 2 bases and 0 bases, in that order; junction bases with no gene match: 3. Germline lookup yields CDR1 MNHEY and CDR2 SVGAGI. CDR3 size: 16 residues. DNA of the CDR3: TGTGCCAGCAGTTACCTGGGACTAGCGGACTCCTACGAGCAGTACTTC. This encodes CASSYLGLADSYEQYF.

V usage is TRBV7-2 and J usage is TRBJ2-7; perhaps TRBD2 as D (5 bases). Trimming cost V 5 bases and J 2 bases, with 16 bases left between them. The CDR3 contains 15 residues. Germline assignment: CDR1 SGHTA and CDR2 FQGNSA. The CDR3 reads CASSPRIATTYEQYF. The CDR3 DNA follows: TGTGCCAGCAGCCCCCGGATAGCGACTACCTACGAGCAGTACTTC.

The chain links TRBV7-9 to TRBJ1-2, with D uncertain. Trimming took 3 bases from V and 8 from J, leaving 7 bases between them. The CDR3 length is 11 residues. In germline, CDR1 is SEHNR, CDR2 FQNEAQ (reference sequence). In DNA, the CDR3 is TGTGCCAGCAGCTTTGAACAGGGCTACACCTTC. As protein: CASSFEQGYTF.

The CDR3 coding sequence is TGTGCCAGTAGTGGGACAGGGAGACCTCCCTATGGCTACACCTTC. This translates into CASSGTGRPPYGYTF. The J gene is TRBJ1-2, the V gene TRBV19; 9 bases fit TRBD1. After removal of 5 bases from V and 4 bases from J, the junction contained 8 bases not matched to a gene. Germline CDR1 and CDR2: LNHDA and SQIVND (reference sequence). The CDR3 covers 15 residues.

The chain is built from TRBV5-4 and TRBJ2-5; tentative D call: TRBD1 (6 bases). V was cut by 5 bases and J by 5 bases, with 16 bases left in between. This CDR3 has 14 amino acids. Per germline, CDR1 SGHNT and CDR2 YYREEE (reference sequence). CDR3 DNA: TGTGCCAGCAGGAAACAAGACAGGAAGGAGACCCAGTACTTC. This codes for CASRKQDRKETQYF.

In DNA form, the CDR3 reads TGTGCCAGTAGTATTTTCCTCGACAATGAGCAGTTCTTC. As protein: CASSIFLDNEQFF. The chain employs TRBV19 and TRBJ2-1; D not resolved. This CDR3 contains 13 residues. V was clipped by 3 bases and J by 5 bases, with 8 bases between them. The germline V gene has CDR1 LNHDA and CDR2 SQIVND (reference sequence).

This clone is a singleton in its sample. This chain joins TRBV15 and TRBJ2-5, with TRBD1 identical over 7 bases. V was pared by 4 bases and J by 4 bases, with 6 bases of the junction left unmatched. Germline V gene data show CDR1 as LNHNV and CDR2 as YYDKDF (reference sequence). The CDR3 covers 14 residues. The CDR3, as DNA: TGTGCCACCAGCACTCGACAGGGTTCAGAGACCCAGTACTTC. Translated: CATSTRQGSETQYF.

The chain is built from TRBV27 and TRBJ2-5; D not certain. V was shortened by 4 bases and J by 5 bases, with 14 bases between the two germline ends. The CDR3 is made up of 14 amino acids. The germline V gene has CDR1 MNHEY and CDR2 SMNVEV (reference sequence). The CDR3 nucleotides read TGTGCCAGCAGTTCCCGGAGTACCGGTGAGACCCAGTACTTC. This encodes CASSSRSTGETQYF.

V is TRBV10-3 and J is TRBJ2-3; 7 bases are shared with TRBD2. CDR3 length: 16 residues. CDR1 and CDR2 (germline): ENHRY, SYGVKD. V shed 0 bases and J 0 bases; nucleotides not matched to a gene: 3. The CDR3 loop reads CAISESLGGSTDTQYF. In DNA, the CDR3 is TGTGCCATCAGTGAGTCTCTGGGAGGGAGCACAGATACGCAGTATTTT.

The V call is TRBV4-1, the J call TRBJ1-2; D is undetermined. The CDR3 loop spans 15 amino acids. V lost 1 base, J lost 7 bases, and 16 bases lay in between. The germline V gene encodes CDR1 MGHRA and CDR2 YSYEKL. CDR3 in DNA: TGCGCCAGCAGCCAAGCAGGACCGGACTATGTTGGCTACACCTTC. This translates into CASSQAGPDYVGYTF.

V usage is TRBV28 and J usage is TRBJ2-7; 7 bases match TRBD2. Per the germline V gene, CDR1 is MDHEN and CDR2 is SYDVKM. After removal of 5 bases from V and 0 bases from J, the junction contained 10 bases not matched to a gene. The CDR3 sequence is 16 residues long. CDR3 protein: CASSTSWGGSSYEQYF. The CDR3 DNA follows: TGTGCCAGCAGTACCAGCTGGGGGGGGAGCTCCTACGAGCAGTACTTC. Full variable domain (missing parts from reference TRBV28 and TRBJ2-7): DVKVTQSSRYLVKRTGEKVFLECVQDMDHENMFWYRQDPGLGLRLIYFSYDVKMKEKGDIPEGYSVSREKKERFSLILESASTNQTSMYLCASSTSWGGSSYEQYFGPGTRLTVT.

As DNA, the CDR3 is TGTGCCAGCAGTCGGCCGGGAAGCTTATACGAGCAGTACTTC. Translating gives CASSRPGSLYEQYF. The gene calls are TRBV6-5 and TRBJ2-7; perhaps TRBD2 as D (5 bases). The germline gives CDR1 MNHEY, CDR2 SVGAGI. The germline V and J ends were trimmed by 5 bases and 4 bases, with 15 bases remaining between them. The CDR3 is made up of 14 amino acids.

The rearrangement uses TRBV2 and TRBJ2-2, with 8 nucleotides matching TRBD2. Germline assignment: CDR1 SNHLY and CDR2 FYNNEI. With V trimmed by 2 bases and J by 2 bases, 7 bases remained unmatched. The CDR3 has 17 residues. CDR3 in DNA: TGTGCCAGCAGTGAAAGTCGAGCGGGAGTAAACACCGGGGAGCTGTTTTTT. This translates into CASSESRAGVNTGELFF.

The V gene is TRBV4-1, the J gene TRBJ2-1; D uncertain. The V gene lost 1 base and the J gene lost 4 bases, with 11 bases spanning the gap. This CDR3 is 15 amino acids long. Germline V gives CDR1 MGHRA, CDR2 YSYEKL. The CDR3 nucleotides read TGCGCCAGCAGCCAAGGAGGCGGAGATTACAATGAGCAGTTCTTC. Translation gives CASSQGGGDYNEQFF.